This TCR beta chain was documented in a study of breast tumors, draining lymph nodes, adjacent tissues. Axillary draining lymph nodes of breast cancer patients supplied the node samples. Notes on this clonotype: The antigen remains unidentified.

General study findings and limits: Compared with lymph nodes, tumors were less diverse; compared with nontumor tissue, more. Data only fit, rather than demonstrated, lymph node origin of most tumor T cells. Luminal-like breast cancer showed significantly greater tumor-nontumor repertoire similarity than basal-like breast cancer did. Findings are consistent with lymph node origin and intratumoral expansion of most tumor T cells.

Germline V gene sequence: CDR1 MNHNY, CDR2 SVGAGI (reference sequence). Trimming took 2 bases from V and 3 from J; bases not matched to a gene: 17. There are 19 residues in the CDR3. TCRdb called the multiplex PCR reads again in MiXCR, with one record for every CDR3 protein. Of 150,000 or so distinct CDR3 sequences in the sample, 25% to 40% are singletons; the top ten hold around 4%. The specimen sequenced was axillary lymph node tissue. The V gene is TRBV6-6, the J gene TRBJ2-5; TRBD1 aligns across 8 bases. The TCR was taken from a female donor with breast cancer. Some clones in this sample may be carry-over from other donors' samples. The CDR3 sequence is CASSYGPNVRTGLKETQYF. CDR3 bases: TGTGCCAGCAGTTACGGTCCAAATGTTAGGACAGGGCTGAAAGAGACCCAGTACTTC.